The 26 T cell receptor beta chains reported below all come from one sample, sequenced in a study of post-analysis software for immune sequencing data. Carried by the TCR beta cDNA libraries were unique molecular identifiers. TCRdb analysed the PCR reads with MiXCR anew, one entry per CDR3 protein. The profile shows roughly 700,000 distinct CDR3 sequences, 25% to 30% of them singletons. Their antigens are not known. Notes on the study in general: The study found TRBV5-6, TRBV5-1 and TRBV20-1 among 5 or 6 TRBV segments more frequent in patients than controls.

The sample was blood. The receptors were gathered from a girl aged 5-17 years with multiple sclerosis.

The chain has TRBV15 and TRBJ2-1, with D uncertain. CDR3 length equals 14 residues. Germline assignment: CDR1 LNHNV and CDR2 YYDKDF (reference sequence). V lost 0 bases and J 8 bases, leaving 11 bases between the germline ends. The chain's CDR3 is CATSRESEGHEQFF. The CDR3, as DNA: TGTGCCACCAGCAGAGAGAGCGAAGGACATGAGCAGTTCTTC.

This chain connects TRBV5-1 to TRBJ1-2, with 9 bases that match TRBD1. Germline trimming cut 3 bases from V and 1 base from J; bases unmatched to any gene: 1. The CDR3 is 14 amino acids. Germline V gene lookup returns CDR1 SGHRS and CDR2 YFSETQ. The CDR3 DNA reads as TGCGCCAGCAGCTGGACAGGGGATAACTATGGCTACACCTTC. Translating it yields CASSWTGDNYGYTF.

This clonotype was seen only a few times. The chain joins TRBV20-1 to TRBJ2-1; D remains unclear. The CDR3 contains 17 residues. Germline V gene data show CDR1 as DFQATT and CDR2 as SNEGSKA (reference sequence). Trimming shortened V by 6 bases and J by 1 base, and 22 bases separated the two germline ends. The CDR3 sequence: CSAQPPAAYLSYNEQFF. As DNA, the CDR3 is TGCAGTGCGCAGCCTCCGGCAGCCTACCTGTCCTACAATGAGCAGTTCTTC.

The CDR3 region has the DNA TGCAGTGCTAGAGAGCGGTTCGCGGGATCCTACAATGAGCAGTTCTTC. Encoded protein: CSARERFAGSYNEQFF. The chain is built from TRBV20-1 and TRBJ2-1; D possibly corresponds to TRBD2 (6 bases). Germline V gene sequence: CDR1 DFQATT, CDR2 SNEGSKA (reference sequence). V lost 0 bases to trimming and J lost 1 base, with 13 bases between them. This CDR3 is 16 amino acids long.

The rearrangement joins TRBV12-3 or TRBV12-4 to TRBJ2-7, with 11 bases aligning to TRBD1. This CDR3 comprises 15 residues. V shed 5 bases and J 5 bases; nucleotides not matched to a gene: 8. CDR3 DNA sequence: TGTGCCAGCAGTCTGAGGACAGGGGGCAGGAACGAGCAGTACTTC. Translating it yields CASSLRTGGRNEQYF.

J is TRBJ2-7 and V is TRBV28; TRBD2 aligns across 13 bases. This CDR3 is built from 19 residues. V was clipped by 4 bases and J by 2 bases; unmatched bases: 14. Germline CDR1 reads MDHEN; CDR2 reads SYDVKM. CDR3 amino acids: CASSSGTSGNPETAYEQYF. CDR3 DNA: TGTGCCAGCAGTTCCGGGACTAGCGGGAACCCTGAAACTGCCTACGAGCAGTACTTC.

The chain joins TRBV4-3 to TRBJ2-6; D uncertain. Germline V CDR1 and CDR2: LGHNA, YSLEER. CDR3 length: 16 residues. The V end lost 2 bases, the J end lost 2 bases, and 10 bases lay between the germline ends. CDR3 amino acids: CASSQSQIPGANVLTF. DNA of the CDR3: TGCGCCAGCAGCCAAAGCCAGATCCCTGGGGCCAACGTCCTGACTTTC.

This clonotype was seen a handful of times. The rearrangement joins TRBV5-1 to TRBJ2-3; the match to TRBD2 covers 8 bases. With 5 bases clipped from V and 2 bases from J, the junction kept 4 bases outside the gene matches. The CDR3 extends over 14 amino acids. Germline V gene lookup returns CDR1 SGHRS and CDR2 YFSETQ. CDR3: CASSWRGDTDTQYF. The CDR3 coding sequence is TGCGCCAGCAGTTGGCGGGGGGACACAGATACGCAGTATTTT.

This clonotype showed up just a few times. The chain links TRBV28 to TRBJ2-7; 8 positions agree with TRBD2. CDR3 length: 14 amino acids. The V gene's germline CDR1 is MDHEN and CDR2 SYDVKM. V trimming: 8 bases; J trimming: 5 bases; junction bases outside the gene matches: 11. This CDR3 is CASSRLAIENEQYF. For the CDR3, the DNA is TGTGCCAGCTCGAGACTAGCGATAGAGAACGAGCAGTACTTC.

V usage is TRBV18 and J usage is TRBJ1-4; 7 bases agree with TRBD1. CDR3 length: 15 amino acids. Germline values: CDR1 KGHSH, CDR2 LQKENI. The junction had 7 bases not matched to a gene; V was cut back by 4 bases and J by 5 bases. The CDR3 reads CASSRAGGRNEKLFF. The CDR3 DNA is TGTGCCAGCTCACGGGCAGGGGGAAGGAATGAAAAACTGTTTTTT.

This clonotype has a handful of counts. The J gene is TRBJ2-3, the V gene TRBV6-5; 12 nucleotides agree with TRBD2. CDR1 and CDR2 from the germline V gene are MNHEY and SVGAGI. The CDR3 spans 15 residues. V lost 0 bases, J lost 5 bases, and 0 bases stayed unmatched. In DNA form, the CDR3 reads TGTGCCAGCAGTTACTCGGGACTAGCGGGAGATACGCAGTATTTT. Translation: CASSYSGLAGDTQYF.

This rearrangement joins TRBV7-2 to TRBJ2-2, with D hard to call. V lost 5 bases, J lost 8 bases, and 12 bases lay in between. The CDR3 is 13 amino acids. The germline V gene has CDR1 SGHTA and CDR2 FQGNSA. The CDR3 coding sequence is TGTGCCAGCAGCCTCCCGTCGGCGGGGGAGCTGTTTTTT. Encoded protein: CASSLPSAGELFF.

This clonotype was seen a few times. V and J are TRBV9 and TRBJ2-3; D is uncertain. Germline V CDR1 and CDR2: SGDLS, YYNGEE. The CDR3 runs to 15 residues. Trimming left V 3 bases short and J 2 bases short, with 13 bases between. CDR3 loop: CASSAGPGLTDTQYF. The CDR3 nucleotides read TGTGCCAGCAGCGCCGGTCCGGGCCTCACAGATACGCAGTATTTT.

The rearrangement joins TRBV7-2 to TRBJ1-1; D remains unclear. CDR3 length: 15 residues. Trimming removed 5 bases at V and 1 base at J, with 14 bases between. Germline V gene lookup returns CDR1 SGHTA and CDR2 FQGNSA. CDR3 region: CASSPTDVKNTEAFF. DNA of the CDR3: TGTGCCAGCAGCCCTACCGACGTAAAGAACACTGAAGCTTTCTTT.

This clonotype was counted ten times or more. CDR3 in DNA: TGTGCCAGCAGCGATTCACGTCGGACCCAGTACTTC. Residues: CASSDSRRTQYF. The chain couples TRBV28 to TRBJ2-5; D is uncertain. V was pared by 6 bases and J by 7 bases, with 12 bases between. Germline CDR1 is MDHEN and CDR2 is SYDVKM. The CDR3 length is 12 residues. The whole variable domain, remainder taken from reference TRBV28 and TRBJ2-5, is DVKVTQSSRYLVKRTGEKVFLECVQDMDHENMFWYRQDPGLGLRLIYFSYDVKMKEKGDIPEGYSVSREKKERFSLILESASTNQTSMYLCASSDSRRTQYFGPGTRLLVL.

This chain uses TRBV15 with TRBJ2-3; D may be TRBD1 (6 bases). The CDR3 is 15 residues long. V lost 0 bases, J lost 6 bases, and 13 bases lay in between. CDR1 LNHNV and CDR2 YYDKDF come from the germline V gene (reference sequence). CDR3 amino acids: CATSRDALTGDTQYF. CDR3 in DNA: TGTGCCACCAGCAGAGACGCGCTGACAGGTGATACGCAGTATTTT.

For this clonotype: It may be a read error: a sequence one base away is much more abundant. This chain uses TRBV5-1 with TRBJ2-7, with 10 bases that match TRBD1. This CDR3 is built from 15 residues. The germline gives CDR1 SGHRS, CDR2 YFSETQ. The trim removed 3 bases at V and 1 base at J, leaving 4 bases unmatched. CDR3 nucleotides: TGCGCCAGCAGCTCGGGACAGGGGCTATCCTACGAGCAGTACTTC. It encodes CASSSGQGLSYEQYF. The whole variable domain, remainder taken from reference TRBV5-1 and TRBJ2-7, is KAGVTQTPRYLIKTRGQQVTLSCSPISGHRSVSWYQQTPGQGLQFLFEYFSETQRNKGNFPGRFSGRQFSNSRSEMNVSTLELGDSALYLCASSSGQGLSYEQYFGPGTRLTVT.

This chain uses TRBV10-3 with TRBJ2-3; 7 nucleotides line up with TRBD2. Germline V gene lookup returns CDR1 ENHRY and CDR2 SYGVKD. The CDR3 is made up of 14 amino acids. Trimming at V came to 6 bases and at J to 3 bases, leaving 6 bases not matched to a gene. As DNA, the CDR3 is TGTGCCATCAGGCTGCTAGCGGATACAGATACGCAGTATTTT. Amino acid sequence: CAIRLLADTDTQYF.

This clonotype has just a few counts. The CDR3 here is CASSRPRGGGLGQPQHF. Here the CDR3 DNA reads TGTGCCAGCAGCAGACCGCGAGGAGGAGGGTTAGGACAGCCCCAGCATTTT. The chain couples TRBV7-2 to TRBJ1-5, with D unresolved. CDR1 is SGHTA, CDR2 FQGNSA, per germline. The V gene lost 5 bases and the J gene lost 7 bases, with 24 bases spanning the gap. CDR3 length equals 17 residues.

In this sample, this clonotype turned up a few times. V gene TRBV5-1 combines with J gene TRBJ2-5, with 8 bases fitting TRBD2. Per germline, CDR1 SGHRS and CDR2 YFSETQ. This CDR3 contains 16 residues. The V segment lost 0 bases and the J segment 0 bases; nucleotides outside the gene matches: 4. CDR3 protein: CASSLGASGYQETQYF. The CDR3 DNA reads as TGCGCCAGCAGCTTGGGAGCTAGCGGGTACCAAGAGACCCAGTACTTC.

The V gene is TRBV28, the J gene TRBJ1-5; no clear D gene. This CDR3 contains 12 residues. Deletions cut 7 bases from V and 3 bases from J, with 7 bases between. Germline assignment: CDR1 MDHEN and CDR2 SYDVKM. The CDR3 region is CASTTINQPQHF. The CDR3 bases are TGTGCCAGCACCACCATCAATCAGCCCCAGCATTTT.

This chain uses TRBV20-1 with TRBJ1-1; TRBD1 aligns across 7 bases. Germline V lookup: CDR1 DFQATT, CDR2 SNEGSKA (reference sequence). With V trimmed by 3 bases and J by 4 bases, 5 bases remained unmatched. CDR3 length: 13 residues. The CDR3 spells CSASEQGRTEAFF. Written as DNA, the CDR3 is TGCAGTGCTAGTGAACAGGGGCGCACTGAAGCTTTCTTT.

This rearrangement joins TRBV6-2 or TRBV6-3 to TRBJ1-1; D possibly corresponds to TRBD1 (6 bases). Germline V gene data show CDR1 as MNHEY and CDR2 as SVGEGT. V was shortened by 2 bases and J by 7 bases, with 20 bases between the two germline ends. This CDR3 is built from 16 residues. CDR3 amino acids: CASSYLPSLRGSEAFF. The CDR3 bases are TGTGCCAGCAGTTACCTTCCGTCTTTAAGGGGGAGTGAAGCTTTCTTT.

For this clonotype: A single base separates this from a much larger clone, so it may be a read error. The rearrangement uses TRBV15 and TRBJ2-5; D remains ambiguous. Germline CDR1 reads LNHNV; CDR2 reads YYDKDF (reference sequence). This CDR3 contains 14 residues. The germline V and J ends were trimmed by 5 bases and 2 bases, with 12 bases remaining between them. CDR3 coding DNA: TGTGCCACCAGCGGAGCGCCGATACAAGAGACCCAGTACTTC. Its protein is CATSGAPIQETQYF. Full variable domain (missing parts from reference TRBV15 and TRBJ2-5): DAMVIQNPRYQVTQFGKPVTLSCSQTLNHNVMYWYQQKSSQAPKLLFHYYDKDFNNEADTPDNFQSRRPNTSFCFLDIRSPGLGDTAMYLCATSGAPIQETQYFGPGTRLLVL.

The chain has TRBV6-6 and TRBJ2-7, with 13 bases identical to TRBD2. Per germline, CDR1 MNHNY and CDR2 SVGAGI (reference sequence). There are 17 residues in the CDR3. The J segment lost 4 bases and the V segment lost 0 bases, leaving 6 bases of the junction unmatched. CDR3 in amino acids: CASSYSTSGRARYEQYF. The CDR3 nucleotides read TGTGCCAGCAGTTACTCAACTAGCGGGAGGGCCAGGTACGAGCAGTACTTC.

Concerning this clonotype itself: This may arise from a read error, as a much more abundant clone is one base away. The chain employs TRBV7-9 and TRBJ2-1, with no clear D. Judging by the DNA end, TRBJ2-7 fits better; the J call may be wrong. Germline V CDR1 and CDR2: SEHNR, FQNEAQ (reference sequence). The CDR3 covers 12 residues. The CDR3 DNA reads as TGTGCCAGCAGCTTTGGATACAATGAGCAGTACTTC. As protein: CASSFGYNEQYF.